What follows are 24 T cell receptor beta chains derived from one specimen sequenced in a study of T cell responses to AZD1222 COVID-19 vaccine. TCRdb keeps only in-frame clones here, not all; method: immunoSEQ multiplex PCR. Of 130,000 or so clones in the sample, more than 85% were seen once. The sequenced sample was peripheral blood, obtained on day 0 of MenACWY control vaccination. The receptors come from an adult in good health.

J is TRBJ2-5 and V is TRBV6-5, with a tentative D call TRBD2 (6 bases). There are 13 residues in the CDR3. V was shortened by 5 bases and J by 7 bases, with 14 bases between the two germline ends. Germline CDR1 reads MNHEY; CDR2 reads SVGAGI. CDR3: CASSIAEEGTQYF. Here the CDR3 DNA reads TGTGCCAGCAGTATAGCGGAAGAGGGGACCCAGTACTTC.

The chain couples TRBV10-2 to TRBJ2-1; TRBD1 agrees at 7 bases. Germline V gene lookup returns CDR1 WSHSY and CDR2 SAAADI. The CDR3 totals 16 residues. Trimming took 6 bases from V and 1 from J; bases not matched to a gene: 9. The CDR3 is CASRPTGLQSYNEQFF. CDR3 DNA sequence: TGCGCCAGCAGGCCGACAGGGTTACAATCCTACAATGAGCAGTTCTTC.

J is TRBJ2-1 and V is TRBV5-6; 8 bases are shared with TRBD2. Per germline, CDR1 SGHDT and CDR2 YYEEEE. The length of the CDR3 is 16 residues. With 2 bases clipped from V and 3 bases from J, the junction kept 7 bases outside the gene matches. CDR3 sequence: CASSFEAGEVYNEQFF. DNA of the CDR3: TGTGCCAGCAGCTTTGAAGCGGGAGAAGTCTACAATGAGCAGTTCTTC. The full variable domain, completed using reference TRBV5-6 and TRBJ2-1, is DAGVTQSPTHLIKTRGQQVTLRCSPKSGHDTVSWYQQALGQGPQFIFQYYEEEERQRGNFPDRFSGHQFPNYSSELNVNALLLGDSALYLCASSFEAGEVYNEQFFGPGTRLTVL.

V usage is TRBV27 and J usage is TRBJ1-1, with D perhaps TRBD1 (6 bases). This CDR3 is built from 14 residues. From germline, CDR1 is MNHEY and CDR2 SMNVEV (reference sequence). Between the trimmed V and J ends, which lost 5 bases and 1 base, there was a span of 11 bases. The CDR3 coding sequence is TGTGCCAGCAGTCTAGGGACATCGAACACTGAAGCTTTCTTT. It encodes CASSLGTSNTEAFF.

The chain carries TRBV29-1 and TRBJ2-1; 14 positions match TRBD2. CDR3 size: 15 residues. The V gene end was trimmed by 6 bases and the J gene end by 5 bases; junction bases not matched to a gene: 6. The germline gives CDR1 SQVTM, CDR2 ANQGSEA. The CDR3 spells CSVRRLAGGDNEQFF. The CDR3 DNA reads TGCAGCGTAAGACGACTAGCGGGAGGGGACAATGAGCAGTTCTTC.

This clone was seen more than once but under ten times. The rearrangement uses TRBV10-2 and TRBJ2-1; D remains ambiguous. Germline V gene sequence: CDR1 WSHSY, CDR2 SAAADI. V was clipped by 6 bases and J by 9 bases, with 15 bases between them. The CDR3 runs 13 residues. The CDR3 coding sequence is TGCGCCAGCAGCACAACTAACGGAGTTGAGCAGTTCTTC. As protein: CASSTTNGVEQFF.

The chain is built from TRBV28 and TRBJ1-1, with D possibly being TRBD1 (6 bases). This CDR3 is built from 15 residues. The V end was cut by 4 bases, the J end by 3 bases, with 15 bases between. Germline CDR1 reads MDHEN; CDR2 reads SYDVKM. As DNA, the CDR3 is TGTGCCAGCAGTTCCCCGGCAGGGGTGGACACTGAAGCTTTCTTT. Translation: CASSSPAGVDTEAFF. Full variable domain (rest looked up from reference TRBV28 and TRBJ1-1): DVKVTQSSRYLVKRTGEKVFLECVQDMDHENMFWYRQDPGLGLRLIYFSYDVKMKEKGDIPEGYSVSREKKERFSLILESASTNQTSMYLCASSSPAGVDTEAFFGQGTRLTVV.

CDR3 DNA: TGTGCCAGCATACACGGGGAGCTAGCCAAAAACATTCAGTACTTC. Translation gives CASIHGELAKNIQYF. The V and J genes are TRBV2 and TRBJ2-4, with D tentatively TRBD2 (5 bases). The V gene lost 7 bases and the J gene lost 0 bases, with 13 bases spanning the gap. The germline gives CDR1 SNHLY, CDR2 FYNNEI. The CDR3 runs 15 residues.

CDR3 in DNA: TGCGCCAGCAGCTCCTACAGCTACAATGAGCAGTTCTTC. Translated: CASSSYSYNEQFF. The rearrangement joins TRBV5-1 to TRBJ2-1; no definite D call. Trimming took off 3 bases at V and 3 bases at J, with 7 bases between the two ends. Germline V gene lookup returns CDR1 SGHRS and CDR2 YFSETQ. The CDR3 is 13 residues long.

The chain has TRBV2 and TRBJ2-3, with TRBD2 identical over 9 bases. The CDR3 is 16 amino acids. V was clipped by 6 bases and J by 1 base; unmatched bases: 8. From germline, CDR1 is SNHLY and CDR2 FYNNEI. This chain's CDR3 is CASRLGTSSGTDTQYF. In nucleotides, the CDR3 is TGTGCCAGCAGGCTCGGGACTAGCAGCGGCACAGATACGCAGTATTTT.

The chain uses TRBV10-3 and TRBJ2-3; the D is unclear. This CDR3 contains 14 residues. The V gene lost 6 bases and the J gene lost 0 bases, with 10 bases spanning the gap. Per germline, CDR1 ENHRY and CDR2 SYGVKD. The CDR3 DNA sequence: TGTGCCATCAGGACATTCACTAGCACAGATACGCAGTATTTT. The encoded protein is CAIRTFTSTDTQYF.

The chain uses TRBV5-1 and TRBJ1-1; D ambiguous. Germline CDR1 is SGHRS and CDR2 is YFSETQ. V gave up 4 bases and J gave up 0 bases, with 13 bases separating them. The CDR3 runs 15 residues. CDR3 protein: CASSRDFDLNTEAFF. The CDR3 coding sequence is TGCGCCAGCAGCCGAGACTTCGACTTGAACACTGAAGCTTTCTTT.

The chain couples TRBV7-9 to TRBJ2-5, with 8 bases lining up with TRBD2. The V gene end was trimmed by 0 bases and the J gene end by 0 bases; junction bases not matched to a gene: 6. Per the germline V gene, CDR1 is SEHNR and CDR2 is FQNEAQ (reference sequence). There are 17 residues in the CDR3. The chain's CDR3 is CASSLALLAGNQETQYF. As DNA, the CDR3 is TGTGCCAGCAGCTTAGCGCTGTTAGCGGGAAACCAAGAGACCCAGTACTTC.

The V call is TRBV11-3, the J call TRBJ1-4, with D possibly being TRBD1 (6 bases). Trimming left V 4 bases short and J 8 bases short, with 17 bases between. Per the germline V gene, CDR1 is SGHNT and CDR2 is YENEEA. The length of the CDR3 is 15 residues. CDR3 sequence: CASSSYGGAVEKLFF. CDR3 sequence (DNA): TGTGCCAGCAGCTCATATGGGGGGGCTGTCGAAAAACTGTTTTTT.

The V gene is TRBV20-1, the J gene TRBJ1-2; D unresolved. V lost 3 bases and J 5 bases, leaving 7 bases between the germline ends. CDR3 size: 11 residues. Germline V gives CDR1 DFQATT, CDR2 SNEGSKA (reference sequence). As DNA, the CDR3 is TGCAGTGCTAGTAGCCTTTATGGCTACACCTTC. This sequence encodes CSASSLYGYTF.

The CDR3 is CASSSPLGQNNQPQHF. The CDR3 region has the DNA TGTGCCAGCAGTTCCCCTCTCGGACAGAACAATCAGCCCCAGCATTTT. The J gene is TRBJ1-5, the V gene TRBV28, with D possibly TRBD1 on 6 matching bases. The V gene's germline CDR1 is MDHEN and CDR2 SYDVKM. Trimming removed 4 bases from V and 3 bases from J, with 16 bases in between. The CDR3 length is 16 residues.

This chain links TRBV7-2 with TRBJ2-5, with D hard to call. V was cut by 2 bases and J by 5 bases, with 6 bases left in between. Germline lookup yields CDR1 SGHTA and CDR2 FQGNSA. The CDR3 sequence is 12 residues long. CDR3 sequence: CASSLSFETQYF. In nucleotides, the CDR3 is TGTGCCAGCAGCTTATCGTTCGAGACCCAGTACTTC.

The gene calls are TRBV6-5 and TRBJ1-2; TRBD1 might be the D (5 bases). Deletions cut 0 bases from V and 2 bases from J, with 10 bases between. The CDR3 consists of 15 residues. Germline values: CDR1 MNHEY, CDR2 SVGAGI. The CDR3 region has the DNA TGTGCCAGCAGTTACTCGGGACGGAGCAACTATGGCTACACCTTC. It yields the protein CASSYSGRSNYGYTF.

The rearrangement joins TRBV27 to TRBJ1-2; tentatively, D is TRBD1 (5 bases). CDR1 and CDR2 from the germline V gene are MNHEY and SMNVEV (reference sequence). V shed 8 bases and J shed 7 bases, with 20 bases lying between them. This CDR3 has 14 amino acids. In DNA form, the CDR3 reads TGTGCCAGCGGAACGACCTCAGACAGACGTGGCTACACCTTC. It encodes CASGTTSDRRGYTF.

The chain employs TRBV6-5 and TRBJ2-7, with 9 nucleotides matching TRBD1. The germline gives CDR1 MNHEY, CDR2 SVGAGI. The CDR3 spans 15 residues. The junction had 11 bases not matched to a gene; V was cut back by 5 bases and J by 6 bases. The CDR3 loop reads CASSPLTGTGLEQYF. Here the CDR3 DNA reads TGTGCCAGCAGTCCGCTGACCGGGACAGGGCTCGAGCAGTACTTC.

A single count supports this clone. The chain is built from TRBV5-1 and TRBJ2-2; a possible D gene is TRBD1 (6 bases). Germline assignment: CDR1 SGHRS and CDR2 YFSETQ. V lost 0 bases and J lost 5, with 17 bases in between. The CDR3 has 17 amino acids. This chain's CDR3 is CASSLAAKQGITGELFF. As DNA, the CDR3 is TGCGCCAGCAGCTTGGCCGCCAAACAGGGTATAACCGGGGAGCTGTTTTTT.

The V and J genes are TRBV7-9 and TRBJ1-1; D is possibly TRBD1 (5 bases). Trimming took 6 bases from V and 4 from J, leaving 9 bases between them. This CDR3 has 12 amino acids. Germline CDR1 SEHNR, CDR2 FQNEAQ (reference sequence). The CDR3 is CASSRQITEAFF. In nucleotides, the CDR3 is TGTGCCAGCAGTCGACAGATCACTGAAGCTTTCTTT.

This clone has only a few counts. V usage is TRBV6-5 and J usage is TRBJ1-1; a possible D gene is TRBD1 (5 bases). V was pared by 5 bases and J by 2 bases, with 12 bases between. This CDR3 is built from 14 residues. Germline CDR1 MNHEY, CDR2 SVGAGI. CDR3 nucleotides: TGTGCCAGCAGTCCCGGGGCATTTAACACTGAAGCTTTCTTT. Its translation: CASSPGAFNTEAFF.

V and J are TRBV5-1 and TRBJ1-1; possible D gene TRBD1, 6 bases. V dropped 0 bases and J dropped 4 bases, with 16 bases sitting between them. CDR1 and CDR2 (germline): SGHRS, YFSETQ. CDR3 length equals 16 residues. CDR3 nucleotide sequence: TGCGCCAGCAGCTTGGTGGGGGCCCCGGGAGGCACTGAAGCTTTCTTT. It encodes CASSLVGAPGGTEAFF.